This T cell receptor beta chain is from a study of T cell responses to AZD1222 COVID-19 vaccine. Whole-study results and caveats: Donors were chiefly white British, with a greater number of females, and clonal diversity was perhaps underestimated. Among spike-specific TCRs, nearly half reportedly target unmutated variant regions.

TCRdb's copy holds only in-frame clones and misses some; the assay was immunoSEQ multiplex PCR. The table has some 130,000 clones, approximately 85% seen once. A note on this clone: Its antigen is unidentified.

Looked up from germline, CDR1 is MNHEY and CDR2 is SVGAGI. CDR3 length equals 12 residues. V dropped 6 bases and J dropped 8 bases, with 13 bases sitting between them. This receptor was identified in an adult who received the MenACWY meningococcal vaccine as a control. Sequenced here: peripheral blood, sampled 28 days after the second dose of the MenACWY control vaccine. This sequence joins TRBV6-5 and TRBJ1-2; no firm D call. In DNA, the CDR3 is TGTGCCAGCAGAGAGGCGCCCGGGGGCTACACCTTC. Its translation is CASREAPGGYTF.